The clone carrying this T cell receptor (beta chain) was seen only a few times. As yet, its antigen is unknown. TCRdb fed the reads into MiXCR, producing one record per CDR3 protein. The profile shows approximately 250,000 distinct CDR3 sequences, about 20% of them singletons. This specimen belongs to a study of T cell repertoires in cytomegalovirus infection. Study background: Signatures in public TCR beta sequences pointed to both CMV infection and matching HLA type.

This CDR3 is 16 amino acids long. In germline, CDR1 is LGHNA, CDR2 YNFKEQ. V gave up 1 base and J gave up 6 bases; unmatched junction bases: 9. Findings and limits, study-wide: HLA-C-restricted, CMV-specific TCR beta clonotypes were dominant ex vivo. Cumulative public TCR beta family frequency identified CMV carriers with the relevant HLA.

This TCR was recovered from a human donor in good health (CMV status not recorded). Some clones in this sample may be carry-over from other donors' samples. The rearrangement links TRBV4-2 to TRBJ1-2; 9 nucleotides match TRBD1. Sequenced material: CD8+ T cells from PBMCs. This CDR3 reads CASSQAPLQGANGYTF. The CDR3 DNA reads as TGTGCCAGCAGCCAAGCCCCCTTACAGGGGGCGAATGGCTACACCTTC.